Each of the 4 T cell receptor beta chains below was sequenced from the same sample in a study of cytomegalovirus exposure and HLA in healthy donors (TCRdb year 2017). The library was built by means of the immunoSEQ multiplex PCR assay. What TCRdb holds here is the immuneACCESS table cut down to in-frame rearrangements. Part of the clones is not present; checked against another copy, under half of the missing clones reflect an unresolved V gene, and the others are unexplained. The sample profile shows some 290,000 clones; around 90% of them were found once. The ten largest make up 0.9% to 1% of the sample. The sample comprised PBMCs. The receptors stem from a man aged 30 to 45 in good health and CMV-seronegative.

The rearrangement links TRBV5-1 to TRBJ2-2; 9 bases match TRBD2. Trimming at V came to 0 bases and at J to 4 bases, leaving 4 bases not matched to a gene. The germline V gene encodes CDR1 SGHRS and CDR2 YFSETQ. The CDR3 length is 16 residues. CDR3 sequence (DNA): TGCGCCAGCAGCTTGGAAAGCGGGGGGCGCACCGGGGAGCTGTTTTTT. This translates into CASSLESGGRTGELFF.

J is TRBJ1-3 and V is TRBV15; D is unclear. The CDR3 runs to 15 residues. Trimming took 0 bases from V and 6 from J, leaving 12 bases between them. Germline CDR1 is LNHNV and CDR2 is YYDKDF (reference sequence). The CDR3 spells CATSRDRGGSNTIYF. As DNA, the CDR3 is TGTGCCACCAGCAGAGATCGTGGCGGATCAAACACCATATATTTT.

The chain is built from TRBV6-1 and TRBJ2-3; 10 nucleotides agree with TRBD1. The CDR3 runs to 14 residues. The ends lost 7 bases at V and 4 bases at J; junction bases unmatched: 5. Germline lookup yields CDR1 MNHNS and CDR2 SASEGT. CDR3 sequence (DNA): TGTGCCAGCACCCCGACAGGGGGCTCAGATACGCAGTATTTT. It encodes CASTPTGGSDTQYF.

This CDR3 reads CASRRDRKSEETQYF. The CDR3 nucleotides read TGTGCCAGCAGAAGGGACAGGAAGTCGGAAGAGACCCAGTACTTC. V and J are TRBV6-6 and TRBJ2-5; 8 positions match TRBD1. This CDR3 is built from 15 residues. The junction had 9 bases not matched to a gene; V was cut back by 6 bases and J by 3 bases. Germline V lookup: CDR1 MNHNY, CDR2 SVGAGI (reference sequence).